This passage covers 32 T cell receptor beta chains from one sample sequenced in a study of T cell clonotyping in hematopoietic cell transplantation. Libraries were prepared by immunoSEQ multiplex PCR; TCRdb keeps only in-frame clonotypes and omits some of them. The table has 9,500 to 11,000 clones, roughly three quarters seen once. Sequencing was performed on PBMCs, taken 30 days after allogeneic stem cell transplant. These receptors were obtained from a female patient aged 40 to 50 who had an allogeneic stem cell transplant from a related donor, so T cells may come from the graft donor. Some clones in this sample may be carry-over from other donors' samples.

CDR3 sequence: CASSLAGDFRETQYF. CDR3 sequence (DNA): TGCGCCAGCAGCTTGGCAGGGGATTTCCGCGAGACCCAGTACTTC. This chain links TRBV5-1 with TRBJ2-5; the D gene is possibly TRBD1 (6 bases). Germline V gives CDR1 SGHRS, CDR2 YFSETQ. This CDR3 spans 15 amino acids. Trimming took off 0 bases at V and 5 bases at J, with 14 bases between the two ends.

This clone has a handful of counts. V usage is TRBV19 and J usage is TRBJ2-5; D is ambiguous. The V and J ends lost 5 bases and 5 bases respectively, with 12 bases between them. In germline, CDR1 is LNHDA, CDR2 SQIVND (reference sequence). The CDR3 runs to 13 residues. The CDR3 DNA reads as TGTGCCAGTAGTGCAGACTCTCAGGAGACCCAGTACTTC. Translating gives CASSADSQETQYF. Filled out from reference TRBV19 and TRBJ2-5, the complete variable domain reads DGGITQSPKYLFRKEGQNVTLSCEQNLNHDAMYWYRQDPGQGLRLIYYSQIVNDFQKGDIAEGYSVSREKKESFPLTVTSAQKNPTAFYLCASSADSQETQYFGPGTRLLVL.

This sequence joins TRBV19 and TRBJ1-2; perhaps TRBD1 as D (5 bases). This CDR3 contains 14 residues. V lost 6 bases, J lost 5 bases, and 16 bases lay in between. CDR1 is LNHDA, CDR2 SQIVND, per germline (reference sequence). CDR3 coding DNA: TGTGCCAGTAGCCAGACGCGAGGGGTGTATGGCTACACCTTC. It specifies CASSQTRGVYGYTF.

The chain joins TRBV7-2 to TRBJ2-6; TRBD1 matches 7 bases. V shed 2 bases, J shed 1 base, and the junction held 5 bases outside the gene matches. This CDR3 contains 17 residues. CDR1 and CDR2 (germline): SGHTA, FQGNSA. CDR3 nucleotide sequence: TGTGCCAGCAGCTTATCGACAGGGATTTCTGGGGCCAACGTCCTGACTTTC. It is translated as CASSLSTGISGANVLTF.

The chain carries TRBV7-8 and TRBJ1-5, with D possibly being TRBD1 (6 bases). CDR3 length equals 16 residues. V was clipped by 1 base and J by 6 bases, with 16 bases between them. Germline V gene sequence: CDR1 SGHVS, CDR2 FQNEAQ. DNA of the CDR3: TGTGCCAGCAGCTTAGACAGAGGCCAGGGGACTCAGCCCCAGCATTTT. Translated: CASSLDRGQGTQPQHF.

CDR3 DNA: TGTGCCAGCAGCCATGGAAGGCGAGGGGGGACGAACACTGAAGCTTTCTTT. Translated: CASSHGRRGGTNTEAFF. The chain combines TRBV11-2 with TRBJ1-1; D is perhaps TRBD1 (6 bases). The CDR3 loop spans 17 amino acids. Trimming took 5 bases from V and 1 from J, leaving 20 bases between them. CDR1 SGHAT and CDR2 FQNNGV come from the germline V gene.

This clone is a singleton in its sample. The gene calls are TRBV27 and TRBJ2-7; 11 bases match TRBD1. Trimming cost V 6 bases and J 5 bases; bases outside gene matches: 3. CDR3 length: 13 residues. Germline loops: CDR1 MNHEY, CDR2 SMNVEV (reference sequence). In DNA, the CDR3 is TGTGCCAGCAGGAGGACAGGGGGCGACGAGCAGTACTTC. Translating it yields CASRRTGGDEQYF.

This sequence joins TRBV7-6 and TRBJ2-2; 7 bases align to TRBD1. The CDR3 loop spans 15 amino acids. From germline, CDR1 is SGHVS and CDR2 FNYEAQ. V lost 5 bases and J lost 6; bases outside the gene matches: 9. CDR3: CASSQAGGVSGELFF. The CDR3 nucleotides read TGTGCCAGCAGCCAAGCAGGGGGAGTTTCCGGGGAGCTGTTTTTT.

The chain combines TRBV4-3 with TRBJ2-2; maybe TRBD1 (6 bases). Trimming removed 5 bases at V and 8 bases at J, with 15 bases between. CDR1 is LGHNA and CDR2 is YSLEER in the germline V gene. The CDR3 covers 14 residues. In nucleotides, the CDR3 is TGCGCCAGCAGCGGATTAGGGGGTTTTGGGGAGCTGTTTTTT. It codes for CASSGLGGFGELFF.

The chain recombines TRBV11-3 with TRBJ2-3; no clear D gene. Germline V gene sequence: CDR1 SGHNT, CDR2 YENEEA. The CDR3 loop spans 12 amino acids. The V gene lost 5 bases and the J gene lost 2 bases, with 5 bases spanning the gap. CDR3 nucleotide sequence: TGTGCCAGCAGCAGTCACACAGATACGCAGTATTTT. The encoded protein is CASSSHTDTQYF. The full variable domain, in which reference TRBV11-3 and TRBJ2-3 provide the parts outside the CDR3, is EAGVVQSPRYKIIEKKQPVAFWCNPISGHNTLYWYLQNLGQGPELLIRYENEEAVDDSQLPKDRFSAERLKGVDSTLKIQPAELGDSAVYLCASSSHTDTQYFGPGTRLTVL.

The chain uses TRBV30 and TRBJ1-4; TRBD1 matches 10 bases. The CDR3 covers 14 residues. In germline, CDR1 is GTSNPN, CDR2 SVGIG (reference sequence). Trimming cost V 4 bases and J 7 bases; bases outside gene matches: 6. This CDR3 reads CAWNRQGALEKLFF. As DNA, the CDR3 is TGTGCCTGGAACCGACAGGGGGCCCTTGAAAAACTGTTTTTT.

This sequence joins TRBV2 and TRBJ1-2; D is unclear. In germline, CDR1 is SNHLY, CDR2 FYNNEI. Trimming shortened V by 3 bases and J by 8 bases, and 13 bases separated the two germline ends. The CDR3 is made up of 13 amino acids. This CDR3 reads CASSEYLSRGYTF. CDR3 DNA sequence: TGTGCCAGCAGTGAGTACCTGTCCCGGGGCTACACCTTC. Full variable domain (remainder filled in from reference TRBV2 and TRBJ1-2): EPEVTQTPSHQVTQMGQEVILRCVPISNHLYFYWYRQILGQKVEFLVSFYNNEISEKSEIFDDQFSVERPDGSNFTLKIRSTKLEDSAMYFCASSEYLSRGYTFGSGTRLTVV.

This clone was counted between two and nine times. The chain joins TRBV7-9 to TRBJ2-1, with TRBD2 identical over 10 bases. J gave up 8 bases and V 0 bases, and 10 bases lay outside the gene matches. The CDR3 is made up of 17 amino acids. The germline gives CDR1 SEHNR, CDR2 FQNEAQ (reference sequence). CDR3 DNA: TGTGCCAGCAGCTTAGCGCGGTGGCTAGCGGGAGACGATGAGCAGTTCTTC. This gives the protein CASSLARWLAGDDEQFF.

J is TRBJ1-1 and V is TRBV7-9, with D hard to call. Germline values: CDR1 SEHNR, CDR2 FQNEAQ (reference sequence). V was shortened by 1 base and J by 4 bases, with 7 bases between the two germline ends. The length of the CDR3 is 13 residues. The CDR3 region has the DNA TGTGCCAGCAGCTTAGGGATGGGCACTGAAGCTTTCTTT. Its translation: CASSLGMGTEAFF.

This clone appeared a few times. This chain joins TRBV28 and TRBJ1-1; the D is unclear. Germline CDR1 MDHEN, CDR2 SYDVKM. The germline V and J ends were trimmed by 3 bases and 0 bases, with 8 bases remaining between them. The CDR3 is made up of 14 amino acids. The CDR3 DNA reads TGTGCCAGCAGTTTGGTCTGGGTGAACACTGAAGCTTTCTTT. Translation gives CASSLVWVNTEAFF.

A single count supports this clone. The chain has TRBV6-1 and TRBJ2-1; D not certain. CDR3 size: 15 residues. Germline CDR1 MNHNS, CDR2 SASEGT. Trimming stripped 4 bases from V and 10 bases from J, with 20 bases between. The CDR3 here is CASSVYDGPLSEQFF. The CDR3 DNA reads TGTGCCAGCAGTGTGTATGACGGACCCCTATCAGAGCAGTTCTTC.

The V and J genes are TRBV30 and TRBJ1-2, with TRBD1 identical over 7 bases. The CDR3 has 14 residues. Germline trimming cut 3 bases from V and 6 bases from J; bases unmatched to any gene: 10. CDR1 is GTSNPN and CDR2 is SVGIG in the germline V gene (reference sequence). The CDR3 sequence is CAWSGTEGENGYTF. CDR3 coding DNA: TGTGCCTGGAGCGGGACAGAGGGGGAGAATGGCTACACCTTC.

This chain connects TRBV2 to TRBJ1-4; maybe TRBD1 (6 bases). The V gene lost 6 bases and the J gene lost 5 bases, with 10 bases spanning the gap. The CDR3 is 13 residues long. Germline lookup yields CDR1 SNHLY and CDR2 FYNNEI. The CDR3 here is CASRGTQNEKLFF. CDR3 in DNA: TGTGCCAGCAGGGGGACACAGAATGAAAAACTGTTTTTT.

The chain carries TRBV9 and TRBJ2-1; 7 bases match TRBD1. The CDR3 extends over 15 amino acids. Germline V gives CDR1 SGDLS, CDR2 YYNGEE. Trimming removed 4 bases from V and 2 bases from J; junction bases left unmatched: 6. The CDR3 here is CASSPTGTAYNEQFF. As DNA, the CDR3 is TGTGCCAGCAGCCCTACCGGGACAGCCTACAATGAGCAGTTCTTC.

The J gene is TRBJ1-1, the V gene TRBV11-1; D uncertain. V gave up 1 base and J gave up 3 bases, with 9 bases separating them. Germline CDR1 reads SGHAT; CDR2 reads FQDESV (reference sequence). The CDR3 covers 14 residues. The CDR3 reads CASSLGGRDTEAFF. The CDR3, as DNA: TGTGCCAGCAGCTTAGGGGGAAGGGACACTGAAGCTTTCTTT.

This sequence joins TRBV5-1 and TRBJ2-2; 10 positions match TRBD2. Germline loops: CDR1 SGHRS, CDR2 YFSETQ. V was pared by 3 bases and J by 4 bases, with 3 bases of the junction left unmatched. The CDR3 runs 15 residues. The chain's CDR3 is CASSSLAGATGELFF. CDR3 sequence (DNA): TGCGCCAGCAGCTCCCTAGCGGGGGCCACCGGGGAGCTGTTTTTT.

The chain carries TRBV29-1 and TRBJ2-1; D possibly matches TRBD1 or TRBD2 (5 bases each). V lost 5 bases and J lost 6, with 17 bases in between. CDR3 size: 14 residues. Germline V gives CDR1 SQVTM, CDR2 ANQGSEA. The CDR3 bases are TGCAGCGTTTCGTCGGGACGGTCAGTCAATGAGCAGTTCTTC. This gives the protein CSVSSGRSVNEQFF.

This chain connects TRBV5-1 to TRBJ2-1; D might be TRBD1 or TRBD2, each matching 6 bases. Trimming shortened V by 4 bases and J by 3 bases, and 17 bases separated the two germline ends. Per the germline V gene, CDR1 is SGHRS and CDR2 is YFSETQ. CDR3 size: 16 residues. CDR3 DNA sequence: TGCGCCAGCAGCCCCCAGTATGGAGGGGGCTACAATGAGCAGTTCTTC. Its translation is CASSPQYGGGYNEQFF. The entire variable domain, with the rest obtained from reference TRBV5-1 and TRBJ2-1, is as follows: KAGVTQTPRYLIKTRGQQVTLSCSPISGHRSVSWYQQTPGQGLQFLFEYFSETQRNKGNFPGRFSGRQFSNSRSEMNVSTLELGDSALYLCASSPQYGGGYNEQFFGPGTRLTVL.

This clone was observed a few times. J is TRBJ2-5 and V is TRBV6-6; D not certain. The CDR3 spans 11 residues. Per the germline V gene, CDR1 is MNHNY and CDR2 is SVGAGI (reference sequence). The germline V and J ends were trimmed by 5 bases and 2 bases, with 3 bases remaining between them. As DNA, the CDR3 is TGTGCCAGCAGTCGGCAAGAGACCCAGTACTTC. It translates to CASSRQETQYF.

This chain joins TRBV30 and TRBJ1-2; TRBD1 aligns across 10 bases. V lost 1 base and J lost 4; bases outside the gene matches: 6. The CDR3 is 15 amino acids. CDR1 GTSNPN and CDR2 SVGIG come from the germline V gene (reference sequence). The chain's CDR3 is CAWSGRQGAGYGYTF. For the CDR3, the DNA is TGTGCCTGGAGTGGTAGACAGGGGGCTGGCTATGGCTACACCTTC.

This clone was seen a single time. The rearrangement uses TRBV6-6 and TRBJ1-2, with a weak D call TRBD1 (6 bases). V was cut by 5 bases and J by 0 bases, with 10 bases left in between. This CDR3 is built from 14 residues. In germline, CDR1 is MNHNY, CDR2 SVGAGI (reference sequence). The CDR3 DNA is TGTGCCAGCAGTCGGGACACAGCTAACTATGGCTACACCTTC. Residues: CASSRDTANYGYTF.

V is TRBV27 and J is TRBJ1-2, with a tentative D call TRBD1 (5 bases). The germline V gene has CDR1 MNHEY and CDR2 SMNVEV (reference sequence). V lost 2 bases, J lost 1 base, and 17 bases lay in between. This CDR3 region has 17 residues. The CDR3 nucleotides are TGTGCCAGCAGTTTAAAAGGCGGGGGGGGTTATAACTATGGCTACACCTTC. This translates into CASSLKGGGGYNYGYTF.

The rearrangement uses TRBV5-6 and TRBJ1-1; no reliable D call. CDR1 and CDR2 (germline): SGHDT, YYEEEE. The CDR3 has 12 residues. With 0 bases removed from V and 8 bases from J, the gap between germline ends came to 8 bases. The chain's CDR3 is CASSLGESEAFF. Here the CDR3 DNA reads TGTGCCAGCAGCTTGGGCGAGTCCGAAGCTTTCTTT. Using reference TRBV5-6 and TRBJ1-1 for the parts outside the CDR3, the full variable domain is DAGVTQSPTHLIKTRGQQVTLRCSPKSGHDTVSWYQQALGQGPQFIFQYYEEEERQRGNFPDRFSGHQFPNYSSELNVNALLLGDSALYLCASSLGESEAFFGQGTRLTVV.

Of note for this clone: No conserved phenylalanine or tryptophan ends this CDR3, so it is likely a read error. The chain carries TRBV28 and TRBJ1-3; possible D gene TRBD1, 6 bases. The germline V and J ends were trimmed by 7 bases and 1 base, with 11 bases remaining between them. Looked up from germline, CDR1 is MDHEN and CDR2 is SYDVKM. The CDR3 extends over 14 amino acids. The CDR3 nucleotides are TGTGCCAGCACCCTAGGGGGGTCTGGAAACACCATATATTCT. Encoded protein: CASTLGGSGNTIYS.

V is TRBV7-9 and J is TRBJ1-1; no clear D gene. Deletions cut 0 bases from V and 4 bases from J, with 6 bases between. In germline, CDR1 is SEHNR, CDR2 FQNEAQ (reference sequence). This CDR3 is built from 13 residues. CDR3 loop: CASSLALGTEAFF. CDR3 nucleotide sequence: TGTGCCAGCAGCTTAGCGCTGGGCACTGAAGCTTTCTTT.

There are a few counts of this clone. The J gene is TRBJ1-2, the V gene TRBV7-9; TRBD1 aligns across 9 bases. Germline lookup yields CDR1 SEHNR and CDR2 FQNEAQ (reference sequence). V lost 4 bases, J lost 0 bases, and 6 bases stayed unmatched. The CDR3 runs 16 residues. The CDR3 protein is CASSSTRTGANYGYTF. Written as DNA, the CDR3 is TGTGCCAGCAGCTCAACCAGGACAGGGGCTAACTATGGCTACACCTTC.

The genes are TRBV6-1 and TRBJ2-7; D possibly corresponds to TRBD1 (6 bases). V was clipped by 2 bases and J by 0 bases, with 8 bases between them. The CDR3 runs to 14 residues. Germline values: CDR1 MNHNS, CDR2 SASEGT. The CDR3 is CASSERDTSYEQYF. CDR3 DNA sequence: TGTGCCAGCAGTGAACGGGACACCTCCTACGAGCAGTACTTC.